This TCR beta chain came from a study of T cell changes during pregnancy in multiple sclerosis. Method: immunoSEQ multiplex PCR; TCRdb's copy keeps in-frame clones and lacks some. The data hold about 50,000 clones, with 90% to 95% observed a single time. Germline CDR1 MGHRA, CDR2 YSYEKL. This CDR3 comprises 12 residues. Trimming took 3 bases from V and 7 from J, leaving 9 bases between them. Sequencing used CD8+ T cells from peripheral blood mononuclear cells, obtained after pregnancy. The receptor's source is a female donor with multiple sclerosis, enrolled in a pregnancy study. The chain has TRBV4-1 and TRBJ2-5; a weak D match, TRBD2 (5 bases). Here the CDR3 DNA reads TGCGCCAGCAGCCATGCCGAGGGGACCCAGTACTTC. It yields the protein CASSHAEGTQYF.